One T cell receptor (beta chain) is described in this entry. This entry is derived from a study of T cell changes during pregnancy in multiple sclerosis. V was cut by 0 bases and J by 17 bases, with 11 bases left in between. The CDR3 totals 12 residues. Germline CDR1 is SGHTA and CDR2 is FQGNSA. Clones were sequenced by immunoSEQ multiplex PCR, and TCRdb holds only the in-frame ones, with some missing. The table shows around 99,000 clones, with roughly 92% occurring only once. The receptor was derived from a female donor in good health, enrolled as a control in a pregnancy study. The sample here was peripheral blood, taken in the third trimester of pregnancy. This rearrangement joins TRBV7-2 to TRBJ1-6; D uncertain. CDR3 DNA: TGTGCCAGCAGCTTAGCGAGGTCAGACTTCCACTTT. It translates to CASSLARSDFHF.